This TCR beta chain was identified during a study of blood T cell repertoires in COVID-19. Under the authors' procedure: For nucleated cells, counts were estimated from reference gene primer amplification. The assay was immunoSEQ multiplex PCR, and TCRdb's table has in-frame clones only and misses some. V, J and clone size were drawn from that table, and D and trimming were deduced from the DNA. The table shows some 170,000 clones, with around 80% occurring only once. The sample holds one count of this clone. Source material: PBMCs or T cells enriched from blood (not recorded which). The receptor was isolated from a man aged 35 to 55 who had recovered from COVID-19.

CDR3: CASSWTRGTYEQYF. CDR3 sequence (DNA): TGTGCCAGCAGCTGGACCAGGGGGACTTACGAGCAGTACTTC. V and J are TRBV7-8 and TRBJ2-7, with D possibly being TRBD1 (7 bases). From germline, CDR1 is SGHVS and CDR2 FQNEAQ. V was trimmed by 4 bases and J by 4 bases, leaving 14 bases between them. There are 14 residues in the CDR3.